The present T cell receptor beta chain was sequenced within a study of early T cells in non-severe SARS-CoV-2 infection. About the research overall: Sequenced bulk RNA came from whole blood that was unsorted, and chains were unpaired.

Study-wide results and limits: Sequences matched to VDJdb favored anti-spike CD8 responses, while private and CD4 specificities were missed.

Unique molecular identifiers were affixed to single, distinct cDNA molecules. TCRdb re-called the 5' RACE reads with MiXCR, one entry per CDR3 protein. Of about 39,000 distinct CDR3 sequences in the sample, about 5.5% were seen once. This clonotype was recorded at least ten times. Its antigen is undetermined. The receptor was derived from an adult who was a healthcare worker with PCR-confirmed SARS-CoV-2 infection or an uninfected control (not recorded which). Sequenced here: whole blood, sampled at baseline.

CDR3: CASSSERTGGRYEQYF. The CDR3 DNA is TGTGCCAGCAGCTCAGAACGGACAGGGGGTCGCTACGAGCAGTACTTC. This sequence joins TRBV5-4 and TRBJ2-7, with TRBD1 identical over 10 bases. Germline V gene sequence: CDR1 SGHNT, CDR2 YYREEE (reference sequence). V lost 3 bases to trimming and J lost 3 bases; unmatched junction nucleotides: 9. The CDR3 length is 16 residues.